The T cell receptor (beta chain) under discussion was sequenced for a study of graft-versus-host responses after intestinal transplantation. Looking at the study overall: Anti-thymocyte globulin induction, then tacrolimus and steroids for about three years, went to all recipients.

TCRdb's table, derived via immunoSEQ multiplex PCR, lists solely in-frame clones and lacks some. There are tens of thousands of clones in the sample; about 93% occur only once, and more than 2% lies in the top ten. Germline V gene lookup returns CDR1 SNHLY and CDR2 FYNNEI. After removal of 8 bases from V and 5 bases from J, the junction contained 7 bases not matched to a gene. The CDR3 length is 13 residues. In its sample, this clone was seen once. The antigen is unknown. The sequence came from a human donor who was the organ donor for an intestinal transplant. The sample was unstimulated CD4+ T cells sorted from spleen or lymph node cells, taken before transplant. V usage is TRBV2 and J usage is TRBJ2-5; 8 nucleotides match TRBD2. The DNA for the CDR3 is TGTGCCAGCCGACTACTAGCGGTGGAGACCCAGTACTTC. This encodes CASRLLAVETQYF.